This T cell receptor beta chain was captured by sequencing in a study of Ad26.COV2.S vaccination and SARS-CoV-2 variants. About the study: Dosing was one shot or two shots 56 days apart. Study outcomes and limitations: For non-spike TCRs, breadth in vaccine recipients resembled that in placebo recipients. Substantial response breadth was reportedly seen for spike-specific CD8+ and CD4+ T cells after vaccination.

Treatment in this sample: 15 to 20 received Ad26.COV2.S at low or high dose, single or two shots; 5 received placebo; per-sample allocation not given. Samples came from day 63 after the first vaccine or placebo injection. An adult donor aged 18-55 years was enrolled in Boston. Libraries were prepared by immunoSEQ multiplex PCR; TCRdb keeps only in-frame clonotypes and omits some of them. Of approximately 480,000 clones in the sample, 87% are singletons; the top ten hold around 13%. Concerning this clone: Antigen unknown.

The CDR3 loop spans 14 amino acids. CDR1 and CDR2 from the germline V gene are SQVTM and ANQGSEA. The J segment lost 6 bases and the V segment lost 4 bases, leaving 7 bases of the junction unmatched. This sample comprised peripheral blood, obtained in a trial of Ad26.COV2.S vaccine versus placebo. The chain recombines TRBV29-1 with TRBJ2-2; 8 bases are shared with TRBD2. The receptor was isolated from a person between 18 and 65 years old who received the Ad26.COV2.S COVID-19 vaccine or a placebo. The chain's CDR3 is CSVGGLAGSGELFF. The CDR3 bases are TGCAGCGTTGGGGGGTTAGCGGGATCCGGGGAGCTGTTTTTT.